This is a list of T cell receptor beta chains from one sample in a study of T cell repertoires in cytomegalovirus infection. TCRdb itself ran the reads through MiXCR, one entry per CDR3 protein. The sample lists about 920,000 distinct CDR3 sequences; roughly 30% were seen once. Their specific antigens are unknown. The sequences come from cultured CD8+ T cells from PBMCs, collected from culture after CMV antigen stimulation. The receptors derive from a human donor in good health (CMV status not recorded). Some clones in this sample may be carry-over from other donors' samples. The CDR3 runs from the conserved cysteine through the conserved F or W. Each record gives: J gene, clone size, V gene, D gene, CDR3 DNA, CDR3 protein. D genes are given only for firm matches. Not all rows give a size; the values are once, few, many and, for expanded clones, a class.

TRBJ2-1 . TRBV7-4 TRBD2 TGTGCCAGCAGTCTGGGCGGGGGGCCTAGAGGAGAGCAGTTCTTC CASSLGGGPRGEQFF
TRBJ1-5 . TRBV7-6 . TGTGCCAGCAGCGCGGTTAATAGCAATCAGCCCCAGCATTTT CASSAVNSNQPQHF
TRBJ2-3 many TRBV7-3 . TGTGCCAGCAGCCTCGGGACTGGCCCTCTCCTTAGCACAGATACGCAGTATTTT CASSLGTGPLLSTDTQYF
TRBJ2-1 many TRBV6-5 . TGTGCCAGCAGTTCAAGTCAGGGGACCGGGAATGAGCAGTTCTTC CASSSSQGTGNEQFF
TRBJ2-1 . TRBV20-1 TRBD2 TGCAGTGGAACTAGCGGGGGGGCCGGTGAGCAGTTCTTC CSGTSGGAGEQFF
TRBJ2-1 . TRBV14 TRBD1 TGTGCCAGCAGCCACACCGGGACAGGGGATGAGCAGTTCTTC CASSHTGTGDEQFF
TRBJ2-7 few TRBV7-6 . TGTGCCAGCGCGGCAGGCACCTACGAGCAGTACTTC CASAAGTYEQYF
TRBJ2-5 few TRBV7-9 TRBD1 TGTGCCAGCAGCCCCGGGACAGGGCTTGAAAAGACCCAGTACTTC CASSPGTGLEKTQYF
TRBJ2-1 . TRBV18 . TGTGCCAACAGGGGTGGAGGGCCTTCCTACAATGAGCAGTTCTTC CANRGGGPSYNEQFF
TRBJ2-3 few TRBV6-5 TRBD2 TGTGCCAGCAGTTCTACGACTAGCGGGGGGGCAGCGGATACGCAGTATTTT CASSSTTSGGAADTQYF
TRBJ2-3 few TRBV14 . TGTGCCAGCAGCCCGGGACACTACACAGATACGCAGTATTTT CASSPGHYTDTQYF
TRBJ2-3 few TRBV28 TRBD2 TGTGCCAGCAGTCCTAGGACTAGCGGGGCCTTCGGAGATACGCAGTATTTT CASSPRTSGAFGDTQYF
TRBJ2-2 few TRBV7-9 TRBD2 TGTGCCAGCAGCTTAGAGGATACCATCGCTAGCGGGGTTCTGACCGGGGAGCTGTTTTTT CASSLEDTIASGVLTGELFF
TRBJ2-1 . TRBV4-1 TRBD2 TGCGCCAGCAGCCAAGAAATCGGGGGGGCAAACAATGAGCAGTTCTTC CASSQEIGGANNEQFF
TRBJ2-1 few TRBV10-3 TRBD2 TGTGCCATCAGTGAAAGCGGGGGGGCCTATTATGAGCAGTTCTTC CAISESGGAYYEQFF
TRBJ2-5 . TRBV7-2 . TGTGCCAGCAGCGCCGGGACGGCATGGGGGGAGACCCAGTACTTC CASSAGTAWGETQYF
TRBJ1-6 few TRBV25-1 TRBD1 TGTGCCAGCACCCCTACGGGACAGGGAAGTTCACCCCTCCACTTT CASTPTGQGSSPLHF
TRBJ1-1 . TRBV19 . TGTGCCAGTAGTAGAGGAACTGCAGGCACTGAAGCTTTCTTT CASSRGTAGTEAFF
TRBJ2-1 . TRBV20-1 TRBD2 TGCAGTGCGCCCGGACTAGCGGAGCAGTTCTTC CSAPGLAEQFF
TRBJ1-2 . TRBV29-1 TRBD1 TGCAGCGTAGATACAGGGGACTATGGCTACACCTTC CSVDTGDYGYTF
TRBJ1-6 . TRBV28 TRBD1 TGTGCCAGCAGCCAACGGATAAAACAGGGGGCGAGGGAATCACCCCTCCACTTT CASSQRIKQGARESPLHF
TRBJ2-7 . TRBV12-5 . TGTGCTAGTGGTTTGCCCCTCGAGCAGTACTTC CASGLPLEQYF
TRBJ1-5 few TRBV7-8 . TGTGCCAGCAGCTTCGGGGACATAAGCAATCAGCCCCAGCATTTT CASSFGDISNQPQHF
TRBJ1-5 few TRBV6-2/TRBV6-3 . TGTGCCAGCAGTTACTCGAGGCAGGCTCCGAATCAGCCCCAGCATTTT CASSYSRQAPNQPQHF
TRBJ1-2 . TRBV2 TRBD1 TGTGCCAGCCCTGACAGGGTGGAGGGCTACACCTTC CASPDRVEGYTF
TRBJ2-6 . TRBV9 TRBD1 TGTGCCAGCAGCATACAGGGGTCCGTACGCTCTGGGGCCAACGTCCTGACTTTC CASSIQGSVRSGANVLTF
TRBJ2-1 few TRBV7-8 TRBD1 TGTGCCAGCAGCTTAAAGGGGGCGCTTGGAGACAATGAGCAGTTCTTC CASSLKGALGDNEQFF
TRBJ2-7 once TRBV4-1 TRBD2 TGCGCCAGCAGCCAAGAACTAGCGGGGGCCACCTACGAGCAGTACTTC CASSQELAGATYEQYF
TRBJ2-2 few TRBV7-6 . TGTGCCAGCACCCCCGAAGGCACCGGGGAGCTGTTTTTT CASTPEGTGELFF
TRBJ2-7 few TRBV7-6 TRBD1 TGTGCCAGCACGCCCGGGACAGCCTCCTACGAGCAGTACTTC CASTPGTASYEQYF
TRBJ1-1 many TRBV7-9 . TGTGCCAGCAGCTGGGACAACACTGAAGCTTTCTTT CASSWDNTEAFF
TRBJ2-1 few TRBV7-6 . TGTGCCAGCATGTCTCCGAGTTCGGAGCAGTTCTTC CASMSPSSEQFF
TRBJ1-1 few TRBV7-6 . TGTGCCAGCAGCCCCCTCGGTGGTGGCAGATCAGCTTTCTTT CASSPLGGGRSAFF